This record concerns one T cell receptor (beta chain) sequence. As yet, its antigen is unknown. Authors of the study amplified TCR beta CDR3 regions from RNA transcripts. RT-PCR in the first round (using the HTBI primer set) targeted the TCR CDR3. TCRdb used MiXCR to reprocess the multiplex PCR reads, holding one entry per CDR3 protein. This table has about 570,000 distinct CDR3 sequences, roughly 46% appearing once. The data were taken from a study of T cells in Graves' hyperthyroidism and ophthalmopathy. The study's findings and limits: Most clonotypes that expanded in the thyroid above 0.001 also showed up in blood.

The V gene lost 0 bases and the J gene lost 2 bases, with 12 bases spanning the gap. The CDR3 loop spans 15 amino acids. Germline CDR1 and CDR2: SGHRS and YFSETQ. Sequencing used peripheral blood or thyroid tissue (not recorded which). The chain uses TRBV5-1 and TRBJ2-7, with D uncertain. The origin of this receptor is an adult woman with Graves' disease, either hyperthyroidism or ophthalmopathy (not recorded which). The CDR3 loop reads CASSLDLKIPYEQYF. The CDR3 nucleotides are TGCGCCAGCAGCTTGGACCTAAAGATCCCCTACGAGCAGTACTTC. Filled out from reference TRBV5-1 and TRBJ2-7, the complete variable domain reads KAGVTQTPRYLIKTRGQQVTLSCSPISGHRSVSWYQQTPGQGLQFLFEYFSETQRNKGNFPGRFSGRQFSNSRSEMNVSTLELGDSALYLCASSLDLKIPYEQYFGPGTRLTVT.